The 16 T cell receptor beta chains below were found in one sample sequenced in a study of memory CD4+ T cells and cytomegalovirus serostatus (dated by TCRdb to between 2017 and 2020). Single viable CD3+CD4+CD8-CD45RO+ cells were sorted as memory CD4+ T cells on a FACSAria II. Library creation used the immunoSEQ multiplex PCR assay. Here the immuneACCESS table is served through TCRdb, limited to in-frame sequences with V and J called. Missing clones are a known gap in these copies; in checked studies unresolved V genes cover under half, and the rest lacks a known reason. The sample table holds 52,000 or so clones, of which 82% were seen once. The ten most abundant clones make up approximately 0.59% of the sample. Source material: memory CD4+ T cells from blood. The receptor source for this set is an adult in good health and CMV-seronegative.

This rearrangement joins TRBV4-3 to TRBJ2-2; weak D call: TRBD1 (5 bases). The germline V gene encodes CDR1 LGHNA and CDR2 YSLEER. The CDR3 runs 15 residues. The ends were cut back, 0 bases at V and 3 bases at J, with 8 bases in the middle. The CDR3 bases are TGCGCCAGCAGCCAAGATAGCAGGGACACCGGGGAGCTGTTTTTT. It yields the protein CASSQDSRDTGELFF.

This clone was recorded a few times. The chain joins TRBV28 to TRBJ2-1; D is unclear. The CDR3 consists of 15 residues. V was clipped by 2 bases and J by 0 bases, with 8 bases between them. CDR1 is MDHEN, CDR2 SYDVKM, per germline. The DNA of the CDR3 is TGTGCCAGCAGTTTAGAGAACGCCTCCTACAATGAGCAGTTCTTC. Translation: CASSLENASYNEQFF.

CDR3 sequence: CASSQDGFTGQGWELNTEAFF. Here the CDR3 DNA reads TGTGCCAGCAGCCAAGATGGTTTCACGGGACAGGGGTGGGAACTGAACACTGAAGCTTTCTTT. This sequence joins TRBV4-2 and TRBJ1-1; 10 nucleotides align to TRBD1. CDR3 length: 21 amino acids. The ends lost 0 bases at V and 0 bases at J; junction bases unmatched: 16. The germline V gene encodes CDR1 LGHNA and CDR2 YNFKEQ.

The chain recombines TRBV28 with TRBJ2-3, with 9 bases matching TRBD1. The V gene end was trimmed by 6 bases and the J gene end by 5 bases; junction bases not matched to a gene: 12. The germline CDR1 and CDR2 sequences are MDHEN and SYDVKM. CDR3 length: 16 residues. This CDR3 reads CASRTSPGQGGDTQYF. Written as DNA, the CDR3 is TGTGCCAGCAGGACCTCACCGGGACAGGGCGGAGATACGCAGTATTTT.

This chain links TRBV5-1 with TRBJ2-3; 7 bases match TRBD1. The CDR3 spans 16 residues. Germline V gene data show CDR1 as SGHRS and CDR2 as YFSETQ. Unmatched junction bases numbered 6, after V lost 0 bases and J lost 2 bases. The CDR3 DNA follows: TGCGCCAGCAGCTTGGCCTTAACAGGGGACACAGATACGCAGTATTTT. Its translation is CASSLALTGDTDTQYF.

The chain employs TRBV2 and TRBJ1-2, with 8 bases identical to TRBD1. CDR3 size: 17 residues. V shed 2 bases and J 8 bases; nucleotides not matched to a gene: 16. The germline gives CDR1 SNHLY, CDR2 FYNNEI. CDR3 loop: CASSERDRSLQIRGYTF. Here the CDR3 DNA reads TGTGCCAGCAGTGAAAGGGACAGGAGTCTTCAAATCAGGGGCTACACCTTC.

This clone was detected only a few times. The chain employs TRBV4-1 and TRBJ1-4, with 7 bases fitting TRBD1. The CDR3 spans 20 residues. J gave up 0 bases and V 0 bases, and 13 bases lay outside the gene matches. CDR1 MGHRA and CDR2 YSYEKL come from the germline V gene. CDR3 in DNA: TGCGCCAGCAGCCAAGATCGAATAACGACAGGGACAACAACTAATGAAAAACTGTTTTTT. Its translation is CASSQDRITTGTTTNEKLFF.

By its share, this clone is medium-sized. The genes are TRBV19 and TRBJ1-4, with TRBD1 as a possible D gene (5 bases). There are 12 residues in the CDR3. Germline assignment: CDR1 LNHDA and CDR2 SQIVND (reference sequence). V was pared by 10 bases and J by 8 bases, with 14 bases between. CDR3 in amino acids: CATGTQGEKLFF. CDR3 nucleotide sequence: TGTGCCACCGGGACCCAAGGAGAAAAACTGTTTTTT.

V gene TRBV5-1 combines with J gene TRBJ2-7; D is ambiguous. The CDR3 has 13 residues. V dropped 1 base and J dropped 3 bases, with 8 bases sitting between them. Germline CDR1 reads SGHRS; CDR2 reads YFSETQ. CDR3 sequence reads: CASSLYSGYEQYF. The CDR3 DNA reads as TGCGCCAGCAGCTTGTACTCCGGCTACGAGCAGTACTTC. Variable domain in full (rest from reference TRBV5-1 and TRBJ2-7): KAGVTQTPRYLIKTRGQQVTLSCSPISGHRSVSWYQQTPGQGLQFLFEYFSETQRNKGNFPGRFSGRQFSNSRSEMNVSTLELGDSALYLCASSLYSGYEQYFGPGTRLTVT.

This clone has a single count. This CDR3 is CATSTEVSTGVGQETQYF. CDR3 DNA sequence: TGTGCCACCAGCACCGAAGTGAGCACAGGGGTCGGCCAAGAGACCCAGTACTTC. This chain joins TRBV15 and TRBJ2-5; TRBD1 matches at 7 bases. Germline CDR1 reads LNHNV; CDR2 reads YYDKDF (reference sequence). This CDR3 contains 18 residues. Germline trimming cut 4 bases from V and 1 base from J; bases unmatched to any gene: 15.

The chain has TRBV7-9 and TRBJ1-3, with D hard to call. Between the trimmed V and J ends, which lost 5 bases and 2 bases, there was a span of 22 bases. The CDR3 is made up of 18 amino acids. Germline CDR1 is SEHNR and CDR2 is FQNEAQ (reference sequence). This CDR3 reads CASSPTLDKRGPGNTIYF. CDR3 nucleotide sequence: TGTGCCAGCAGCCCAACACTTGACAAGCGGGGTCCTGGAAACACCATATATTTT.

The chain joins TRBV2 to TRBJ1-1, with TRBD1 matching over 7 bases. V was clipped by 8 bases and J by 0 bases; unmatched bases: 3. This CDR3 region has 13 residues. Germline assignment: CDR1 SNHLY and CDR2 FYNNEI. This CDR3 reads CASSGQMNTEAFF. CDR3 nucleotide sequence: TGTGCCAGCTCGGGACAGATGAACACTGAAGCTTTCTTT.

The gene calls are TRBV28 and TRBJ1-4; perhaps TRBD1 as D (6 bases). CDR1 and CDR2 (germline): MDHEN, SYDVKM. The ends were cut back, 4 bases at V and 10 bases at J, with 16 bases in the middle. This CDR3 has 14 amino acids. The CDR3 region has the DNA TGTGCCAGCAGTTCGGGGGGGCGTTCAGGAAAACTGTTTTTT. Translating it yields CASSSGGRSGKLFF.

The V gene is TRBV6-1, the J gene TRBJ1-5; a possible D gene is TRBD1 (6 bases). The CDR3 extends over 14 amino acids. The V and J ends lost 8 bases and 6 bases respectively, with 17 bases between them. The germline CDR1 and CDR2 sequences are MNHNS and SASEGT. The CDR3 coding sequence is TGTGCCAGCCAGGTGACAGGTACAGCTCAGCCCCAGCATTTT. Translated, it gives CASQVTGTAQPQHF.

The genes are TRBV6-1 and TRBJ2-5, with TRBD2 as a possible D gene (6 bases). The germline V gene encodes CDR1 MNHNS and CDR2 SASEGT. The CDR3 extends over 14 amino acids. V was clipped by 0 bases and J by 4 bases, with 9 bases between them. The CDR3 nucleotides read TGTGCCAGCAGTGAAGCCGTGCGGGGAGAGACCCAGTACTTC. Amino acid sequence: CASSEAVRGETQYF.

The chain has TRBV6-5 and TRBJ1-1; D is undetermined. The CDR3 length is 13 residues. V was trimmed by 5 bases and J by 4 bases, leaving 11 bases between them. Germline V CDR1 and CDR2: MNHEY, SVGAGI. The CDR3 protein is CASSRSWGTEAFF. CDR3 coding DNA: TGTGCCAGCAGTAGGTCGTGGGGCACTGAAGCTTTCTTT.